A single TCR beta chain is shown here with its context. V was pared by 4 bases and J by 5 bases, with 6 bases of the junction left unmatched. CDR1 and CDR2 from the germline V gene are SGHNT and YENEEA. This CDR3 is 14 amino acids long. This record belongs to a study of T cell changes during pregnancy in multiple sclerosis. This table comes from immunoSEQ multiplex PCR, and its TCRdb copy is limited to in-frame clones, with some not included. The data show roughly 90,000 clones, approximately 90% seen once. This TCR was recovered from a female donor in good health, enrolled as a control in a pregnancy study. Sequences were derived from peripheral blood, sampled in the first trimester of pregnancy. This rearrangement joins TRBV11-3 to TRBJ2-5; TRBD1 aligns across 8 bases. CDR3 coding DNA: TGTGCCAGCAGCTCCGGGACAGGTTTCGAGACCCAGTACTTC. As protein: CASSSGTGFETQYF.